This T cell receptor (beta chain) appears in the sequencing data of a study of early T cells in non-severe SARS-CoV-2 infection. Study-wide context: Sequencing of unsorted whole blood was done on bulk RNA, leaving chains unpaired.

Unique molecular identifiers were affixed to single, distinct cDNA molecules. A single record per CDR3 protein comes from TCRdb applying MiXCR to the 5' RACE reads. The table includes tens of thousands of distinct CDR3 sequences, roughly 10% detected once. At least ten counts were recorded for this clonotype. This CDR3 has 15 residues. Germline lookup yields CDR1 MNHEY and CDR2 SMNVEV (reference sequence). V lost 5 bases to trimming and J lost 2 bases, with 12 bases between them. The TCR originated in an adult who was a healthcare worker with PCR-confirmed SARS-CoV-2 infection or an uninfected control (not recorded which). This chain connects TRBV27 to TRBJ2-2, with D perhaps TRBD1 (6 bases). Source material: whole blood. The chain's CDR3 is CASSRAGDNTGELFF. The CDR3 DNA sequence: TGTGCCAGCAGTAGGGCAGGGGATAACACCGGGGAGCTGTTTTTT.